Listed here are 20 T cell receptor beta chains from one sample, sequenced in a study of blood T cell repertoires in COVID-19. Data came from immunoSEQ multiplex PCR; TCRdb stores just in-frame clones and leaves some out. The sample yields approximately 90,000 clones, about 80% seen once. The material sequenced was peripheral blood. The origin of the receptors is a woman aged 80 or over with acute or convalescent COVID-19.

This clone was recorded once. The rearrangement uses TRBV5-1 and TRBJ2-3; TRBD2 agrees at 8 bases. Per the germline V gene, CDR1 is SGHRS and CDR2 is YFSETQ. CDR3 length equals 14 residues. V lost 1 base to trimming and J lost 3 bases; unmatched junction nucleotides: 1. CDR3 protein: CASSLQRGTDTQYF. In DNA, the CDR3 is TGCGCCAGCAGCTTGCAGCGGGGGACAGATACGCAGTATTTT.

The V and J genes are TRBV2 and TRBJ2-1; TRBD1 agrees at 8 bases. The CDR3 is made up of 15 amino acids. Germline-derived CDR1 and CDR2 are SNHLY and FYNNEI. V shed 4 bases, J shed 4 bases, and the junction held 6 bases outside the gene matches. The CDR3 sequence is CASSGDRWTYNEQFF. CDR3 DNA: TGTGCCAGCAGTGGGGACAGGTGGACATACAATGAGCAGTTCTTC.

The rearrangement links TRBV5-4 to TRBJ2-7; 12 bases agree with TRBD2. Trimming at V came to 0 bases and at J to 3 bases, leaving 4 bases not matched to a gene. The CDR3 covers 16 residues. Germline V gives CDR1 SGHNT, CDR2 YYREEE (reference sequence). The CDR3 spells CASSLAKLAGGYEQYF. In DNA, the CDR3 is TGTGCCAGCAGCTTGGCTAAACTAGCGGGAGGCTACGAGCAGTACTTC.

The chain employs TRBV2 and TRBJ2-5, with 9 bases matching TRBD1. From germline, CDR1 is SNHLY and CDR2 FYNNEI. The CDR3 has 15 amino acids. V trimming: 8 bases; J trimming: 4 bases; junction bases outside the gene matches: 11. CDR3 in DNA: TGTGCCAGCGGATTCGGGGACAGGGTATTAGAGACCCAGTACTTC. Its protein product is CASGFGDRVLETQYF.

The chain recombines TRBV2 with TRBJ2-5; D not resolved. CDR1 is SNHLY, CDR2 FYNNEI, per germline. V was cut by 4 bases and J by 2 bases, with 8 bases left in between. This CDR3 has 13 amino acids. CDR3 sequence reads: CASSGLTQETQYF. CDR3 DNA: TGTGCCAGCAGTGGGTTAACACAAGAGACCCAGTACTTC.

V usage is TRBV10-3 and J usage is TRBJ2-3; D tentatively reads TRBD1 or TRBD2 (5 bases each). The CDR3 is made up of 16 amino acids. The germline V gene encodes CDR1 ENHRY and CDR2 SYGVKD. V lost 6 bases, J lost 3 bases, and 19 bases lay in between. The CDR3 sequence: CAIRERGGAWTDTQYF. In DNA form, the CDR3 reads TGTGCCATCAGGGAGAGGGGTGGGGCGTGGACAGATACGCAGTATTTT.

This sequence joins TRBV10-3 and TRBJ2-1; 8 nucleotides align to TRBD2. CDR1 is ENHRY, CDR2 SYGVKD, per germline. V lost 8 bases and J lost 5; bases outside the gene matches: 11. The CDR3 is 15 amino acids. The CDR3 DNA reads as TGTGCCATCGGAGGACTAGCCCATATCAACAATGAGCAGTTCTTC. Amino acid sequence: CAIGGLAHINNEQFF.

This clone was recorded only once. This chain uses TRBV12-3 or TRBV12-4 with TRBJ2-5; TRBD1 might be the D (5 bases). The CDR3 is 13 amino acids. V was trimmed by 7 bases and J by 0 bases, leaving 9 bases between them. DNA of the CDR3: TGTGCCAGCACCGAGACAGACCAAGAGACCCAGTACTTC. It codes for CASTETDQETQYF.

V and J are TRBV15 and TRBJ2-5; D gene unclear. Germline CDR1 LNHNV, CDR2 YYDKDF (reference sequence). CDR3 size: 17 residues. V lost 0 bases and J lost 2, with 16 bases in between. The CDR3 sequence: CATSRETRNRFQETQYF. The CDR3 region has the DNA TGTGCCACCAGCAGAGAGACACGGAACAGATTTCAAGAGACCCAGTACTTC.

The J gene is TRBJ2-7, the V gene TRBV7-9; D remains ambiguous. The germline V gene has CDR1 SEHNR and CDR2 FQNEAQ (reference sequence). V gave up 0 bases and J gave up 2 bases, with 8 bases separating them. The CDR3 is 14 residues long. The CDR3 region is CASSLAGRAYEQYF. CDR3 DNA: TGTGCCAGCAGCTTAGCGGGCAGAGCCTACGAGCAGTACTTC.

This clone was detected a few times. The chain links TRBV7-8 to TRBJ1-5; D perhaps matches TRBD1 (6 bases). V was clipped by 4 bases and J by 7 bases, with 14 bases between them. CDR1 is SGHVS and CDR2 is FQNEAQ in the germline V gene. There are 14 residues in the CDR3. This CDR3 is CASSSGVQGQPQHF. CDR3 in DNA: TGTGCCAGCAGCTCAGGGGTACAGGGACAGCCCCAGCATTTT.

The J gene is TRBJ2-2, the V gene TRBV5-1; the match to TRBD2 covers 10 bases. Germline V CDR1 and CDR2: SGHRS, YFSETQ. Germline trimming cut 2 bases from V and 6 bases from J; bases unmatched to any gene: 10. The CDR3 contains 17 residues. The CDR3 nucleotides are TGCGCCAGCAGCTTTAGCGGGGGGACCCGTTTATCCGGGGAGCTGTTTTTT. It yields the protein CASSFSGGTRLSGELFF.

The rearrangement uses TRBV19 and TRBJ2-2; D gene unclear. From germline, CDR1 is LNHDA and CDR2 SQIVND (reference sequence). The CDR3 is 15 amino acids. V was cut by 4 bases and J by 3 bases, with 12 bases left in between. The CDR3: CASSTGRTHTGELFF. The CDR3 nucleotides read TGTGCCAGTAGTACTGGGCGAACTCACACCGGGGAGCTGTTTTTT.

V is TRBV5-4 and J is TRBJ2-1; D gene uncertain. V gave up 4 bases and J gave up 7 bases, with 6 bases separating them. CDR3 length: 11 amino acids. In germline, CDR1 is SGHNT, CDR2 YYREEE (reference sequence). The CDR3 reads CASSGPNEQFF. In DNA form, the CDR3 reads TGTGCCAGCAGCGGCCCGAATGAGCAGTTCTTC. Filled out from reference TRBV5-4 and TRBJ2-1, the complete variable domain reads ETGVTQSPTHLIKTRGQQVTLRCSSQSGHNTVSWYQQALGQGPQFIFQYYREEENGRGNFPPRFSGLQFPNYSSELNVNALELDDSALYLCASSGPNEQFFGPGTRLTVL.

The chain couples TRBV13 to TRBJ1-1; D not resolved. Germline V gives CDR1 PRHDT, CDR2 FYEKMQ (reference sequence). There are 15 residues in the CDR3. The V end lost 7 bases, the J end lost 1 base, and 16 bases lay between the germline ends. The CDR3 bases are TGTGCCAGCACCGAAACTGGGAGTGGGAACACTGAAGCTTTCTTT. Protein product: CASTETGSGNTEAFF.

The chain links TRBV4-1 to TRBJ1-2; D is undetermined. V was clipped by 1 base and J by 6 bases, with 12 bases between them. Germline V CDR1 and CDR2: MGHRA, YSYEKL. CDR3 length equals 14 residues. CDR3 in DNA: TGCGCCAGCAGCCAAGGGGCGAGAAGTGATGGCTACACCTTC. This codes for CASSQGARSDGYTF.

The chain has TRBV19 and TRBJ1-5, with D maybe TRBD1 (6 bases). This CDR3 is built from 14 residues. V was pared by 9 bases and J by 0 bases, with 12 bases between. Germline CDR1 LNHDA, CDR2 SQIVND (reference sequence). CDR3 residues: CASRGPFSNQPQHF. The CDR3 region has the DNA TGTGCCAGCAGGGGACCTTTTAGCAATCAGCCCCAGCATTTT. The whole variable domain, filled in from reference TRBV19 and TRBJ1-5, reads DGGITQSPKYLFRKEGQNVTLSCEQNLNHDAMYWYRQDPGQGLRLIYYSQIVNDFQKGDIAEGYSVSREKKESFPLTVTSAQKNPTAFYLCASRGPFSNQPQHFGDGTRLSIL.

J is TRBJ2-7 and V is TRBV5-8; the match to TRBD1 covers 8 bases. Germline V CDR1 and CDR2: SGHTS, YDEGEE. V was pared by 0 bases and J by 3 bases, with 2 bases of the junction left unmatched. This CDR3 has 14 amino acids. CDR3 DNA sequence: TGTGCCAGCAGCTTGGAACAGGGGGACTACGAGCAGTACTTC. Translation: CASSLEQGDYEQYF.

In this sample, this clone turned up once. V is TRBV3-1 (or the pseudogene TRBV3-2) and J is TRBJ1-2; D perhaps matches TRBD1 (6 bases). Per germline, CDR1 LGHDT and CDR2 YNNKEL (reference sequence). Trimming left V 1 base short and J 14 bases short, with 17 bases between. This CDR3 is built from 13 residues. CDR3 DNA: TGTGCCAGCAGCCAAGGGGGACACGTTTCGGGGACCTTC. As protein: CASSQGGHVSGTF.

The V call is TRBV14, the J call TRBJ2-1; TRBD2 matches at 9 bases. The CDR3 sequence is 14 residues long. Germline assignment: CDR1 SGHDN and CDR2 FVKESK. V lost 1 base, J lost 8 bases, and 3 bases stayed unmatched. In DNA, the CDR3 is TGTGCCAGCAGCCAAGCTAGCGGGATCTATGAGCAGTTCTTC. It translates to CASSQASGIYEQFF.